This T cell receptor beta chain stems from a study of glioma-infiltrating T cells after dendritic cell vaccination. Sample time point: after dendritic cell vaccination, including at tumor progression/relapse. All glioblastoma patients lacked an isocitrate dehydrogenase mutation. The CDR3 totals 16 residues. From germline, CDR1 is SGHTA and CDR2 FQGTGA. V shed 5 bases and J 1 base; nucleotides not matched to a gene: 7. This clone was found once. Antigen unknown. Overall study findings and caveats: No direct clonality-survival link was found; a diverse polyclonal response may matter. Complete blood and tumor specimen sets were limited to few patients. Higher pretreatment TIL content predicted longer progression-free time and survival.

Using immunoSEQ multiplex PCR, the repertoire was profiled, and TCRdb retains in-frame clones only, with some absent. In the table there are 85,000 or so clones, 85% of which are singletons. The chain is built from TRBV7-3 and TRBJ2-5, with 10 bases fitting TRBD1. This sequence originates from a human donor with glioblastoma. The source was blood, collected after dendritic cell vaccination. DNA of the CDR3: TGTGCCAGCAGCCCGACCGGGACAGGGGCCCAAGAGACCCAGTACTTC. It is translated as CASSPTGTGAQETQYF.